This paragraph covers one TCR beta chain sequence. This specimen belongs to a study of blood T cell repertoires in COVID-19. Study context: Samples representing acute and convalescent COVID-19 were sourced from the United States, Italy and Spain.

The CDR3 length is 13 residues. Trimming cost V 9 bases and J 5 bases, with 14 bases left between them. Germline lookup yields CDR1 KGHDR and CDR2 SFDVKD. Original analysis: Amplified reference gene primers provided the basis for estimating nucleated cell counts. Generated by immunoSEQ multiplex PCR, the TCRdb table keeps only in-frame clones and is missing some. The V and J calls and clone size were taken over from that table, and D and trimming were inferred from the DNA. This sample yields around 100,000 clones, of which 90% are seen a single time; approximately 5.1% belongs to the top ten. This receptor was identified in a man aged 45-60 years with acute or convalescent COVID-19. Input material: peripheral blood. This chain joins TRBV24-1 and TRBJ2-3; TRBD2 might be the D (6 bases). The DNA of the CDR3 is TGTGCCACCGGAGGGATAGGCAGAGATACGCAGTATTTT. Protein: CATGGIGRDTQYF.